Presented here are 10 T cell receptor beta chains from one specimen sequenced in a study of regulatory T cells in long-lasting Graves disease. According to the study, TCR beta libraries were built with iRepertoire HTBI primers and CDR3-region Arm-PCR. TCRdb independently ran MiXCR on the multiplex PCR reads; one entry per CDR3 protein. In the table there are about 430,000 distinct CDR3 sequences, approximately 15% of which are singletons. As for time point: newly diagnosed GD, antithyroid drugs for less than 3 months. From RNA extracted from PBMCs, the TCR library was made. These records were also assigned to another study, of T cells in Graves' hyperthyroidism and ophthalmopathy.

This sample comprised peripheral blood mononuclear cells (PBMCs), obtained at new diagnosis, from a patient treated with antithyroid drugs. The receptors derive from a woman in her thirties or forties with Graves disease.

This clonotype was seen a few times. This chain links TRBV5-4 with TRBJ2-7; TRBD2 agrees at 11 bases. CDR1 and CDR2 (germline): SGHNT, YYREEE (reference sequence). The CDR3 sequence is 16 residues long. Unmatched junction bases numbered 10, after V lost 4 bases and J lost 4 bases. The CDR3 nucleotides are TGTGCCAGCAGCCAAATATCTACTAGCGGGAGTTACGAGCAGTACTTC. Translating gives CASSQISTSGSYEQYF.

The chain links TRBV19 to TRBJ1-1; D is undetermined. Germline CDR1 is LNHDA and CDR2 is SQIVND (reference sequence). Trimming left V 5 bases short and J 0 bases short, with 10 bases between. CDR3 length: 14 residues. The CDR3 reads CASSVEGMNTEAFF. The CDR3 DNA sequence: TGTGCCAGTAGTGTTGAGGGAATGAACACTGAAGCTTTCTTT.

This clonotype was counted a single time. CDR3 in DNA: TGCGCCAGCAGCTCCGGACCTCCTGCAACTAATGAAAAACTGTTTTTT. It specifies CASSSGPPATNEKLFF. This chain uses TRBV5-1 with TRBJ1-4, with D unclear. Germline CDR1 SGHRS, CDR2 YFSETQ. V was shortened by 3 bases and J by 0 bases, with 12 bases between the two germline ends. This CDR3 comprises 16 residues.

This clonotype came up many times. In DNA form, the CDR3 reads TGTGCCAGCAGCTTACTGAACAGCGCCTACGAGCAGTACTTC. Its protein product is CASSLLNSAYEQYF. The V gene is TRBV7-2, the J gene TRBJ2-7; no firm D call. The CDR3 is 14 amino acids. Germline CDR1 and CDR2: SGHTA and FQGNSA. The germline V and J ends were trimmed by 2 bases and 2 bases, with 10 bases remaining between them.

This clonotype occurred many times. V and J are TRBV6-5 and TRBJ2-5; 13 bases are shared with TRBD2. The J segment lost 10 bases and the V segment lost 0 bases, leaving 8 bases of the junction unmatched. The CDR3 has 16 amino acids. CDR1 is MNHEY and CDR2 is SVGAGI in the germline V gene. CDR3 coding DNA: TGTGCCAGCAGTTACTCGGGTACTAGCGGGAGGGGTGGCCAGTACTTC. It is translated as CASSYSGTSGRGGQYF.

In this sample, this clonotype turned up many times. The chain has TRBV5-1 and TRBJ1-6; TRBD1 matches at 9 bases. J gave up 10 bases and V 1 base, and 6 bases lay outside the gene matches. The CDR3 spans 15 residues. Germline CDR1 reads SGHRS; CDR2 reads YFSETQ. The CDR3 nucleotides are TGCGCCAGCAGCTTGCTTGACAGGGGGGGATCACCCCTCCACTTT. Residues: CASSLLDRGGSPLHF.

The sample holds a few counts of this clonotype. The rearrangement uses TRBV4-3 and TRBJ1-2; D is unresolved. From germline, CDR1 is LGHNA and CDR2 YSLEER. V lost 0 bases and J 2 bases, leaving 7 bases between the germline ends. The CDR3 has 14 amino acids. The CDR3 protein is CASSQDWTNYGYTF. As DNA, the CDR3 is TGCGCCAGCAGCCAAGATTGGACCAACTATGGCTACACCTTC.

The chain uses TRBV30 and TRBJ2-1; possibly TRBD2 for D (6 bases). Germline values: CDR1 GTSNPN, CDR2 SVGIG (reference sequence). The V end was cut by 3 bases, the J end by 7 bases, with 16 bases between. The CDR3 runs to 14 residues. The CDR3 coding sequence is TGTGCCTGGAGGAGGAGGGATAGAGATAATGAGCAGTTCTTC. Translation: CAWRRRDRDNEQFF.

This clonotype was seen many times. The V gene is TRBV30, the J gene TRBJ2-7, with no clear D. This CDR3 has 14 amino acids. V was clipped by 3 bases and J by 0 bases, with 12 bases between them. Per germline, CDR1 GTSNPN and CDR2 SVGIG (reference sequence). The chain's CDR3 is CAWSARAVSYEQYF. The CDR3 DNA reads TGTGCCTGGAGCGCCCGGGCTGTCTCCTACGAGCAGTACTTC.

As concerns this clonotype: This likely stems from a read error, as it lies one base from a far larger clone. The V gene is TRBV2, the J gene TRBJ2-5, with TRBD2 as a possible D gene (5 bases). The J call is uncertain, as TRBJ2-1 better fits the DNA end. The CDR3 spans 13 residues. Germline V CDR1 and CDR2: SNHLY, FYNNEI. CDR3: CASSAHGVDEQFF. As DNA, the CDR3 is TGTGCCAGCAGCGCCCACGGGGTGGATGAGCAGTTCTTC.